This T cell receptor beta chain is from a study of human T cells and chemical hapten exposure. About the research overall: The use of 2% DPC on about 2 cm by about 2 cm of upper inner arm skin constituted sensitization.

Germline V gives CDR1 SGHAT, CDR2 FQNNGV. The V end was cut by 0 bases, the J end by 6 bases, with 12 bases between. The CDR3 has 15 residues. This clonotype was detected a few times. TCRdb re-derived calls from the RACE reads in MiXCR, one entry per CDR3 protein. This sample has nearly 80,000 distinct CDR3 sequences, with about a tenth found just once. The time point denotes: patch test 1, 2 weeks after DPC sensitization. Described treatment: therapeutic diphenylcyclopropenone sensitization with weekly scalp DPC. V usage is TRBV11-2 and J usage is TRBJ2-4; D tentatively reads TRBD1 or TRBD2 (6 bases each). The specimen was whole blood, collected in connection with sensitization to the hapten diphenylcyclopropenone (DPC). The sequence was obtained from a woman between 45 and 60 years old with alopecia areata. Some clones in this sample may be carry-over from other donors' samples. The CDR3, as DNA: TGTGCCAGCAGCTTAGACACGGGGGCCGTAAACATTCAGTACTTC. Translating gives CASSLDTGAVNIQYF.